What follows is one TCR beta chain and its context. The sample contains more than one DNA sequence encoding this CDR3. In the original workflow: The authors estimated nucleated cell counts from reference gene primer amplification. Data came from immunoSEQ multiplex PCR; TCRdb stores just in-frame clones and leaves some out. For V, J and clone size, that table is used; D and trimming come from the DNA. Among over 100,000 clones listed, approximately 84% were seen once. This specimen belongs to a study of blood T cell repertoires in COVID-19. For the study at large: Some COVID-19 samples were acute and others convalescent; all came from the United States, Italy and Spain. Sample material is recorded as cDNA or gDNA derived from T cells, B-cell-depleted T cells, or PBMCs.

CDR1 is MNHEY and CDR2 is SVGAGI in the germline V gene. V lost 2 bases and J lost 5; bases outside the gene matches: 0. The CDR3 spans 14 residues. The chain links TRBV6-5 to TRBJ1-6; 7 bases are a match to TRBD1. The material sequenced was peripheral blood. The sequence came from a middle-aged man with acute or convalescent COVID-19. The CDR3 sequence is CASSYTGDNSPLHF. In nucleotides, the CDR3 is TGTGCCAGCAGTTACACAGGGGATAATTCACCCCTCCACTTT.